This is a list of T cell receptor beta chains from one sample in a study of Graves' ophthalmopathy and Graves' hyperthyroidism. From the multiplex PCR reads, TCRdb called clonotypes with MiXCR, one entry per CDR3 protein. The sample has 210,000 or so distinct CDR3 sequences, under 30% seen once; the top ten hold 8.5% to 9.5%. Sequenced sample: peripheral blood. All receptors come from a man between 50 and 59 years old with Graves' ophthalmopathy. CDR3s include the opening cysteine and the closing phenylalanine or tryptophan. D genes are given only for firm matches. Not every row has a clone size; where given, it reads once, few, many or a size class.

D: -
size: many
J: TRBJ2-5
V: TRBV11-2
CDR3: CASSPSHSVTMGETQYF
DNA: TGTGCCAGCAGCCCGTCCCATTCGGTCACGATGGGGGAGACCCAGTACTTC

D: -
size: many
J: TRBJ1-1
V: TRBV19
CDR3: CASTATGGNTEAFF
DNA: TGTGCCAGTACCGCGACCGGCGGCAACACTGAAGCTTTCTTT

D: TRBD2
size: many
J: TRBJ2-1
V: TRBV6-2/TRBV6-3
CDR3: CASTTSGKSYNEQFF
DNA: TGTGCCAGCACCACTAGCGGGAAATCCTACAATGAGCAGTTCTTC

D: -
size: many
J: TRBJ2-5
V: TRBV28
CDR3: CASSLKDEETQYF
DNA: TGTGCCAGCAGTTTAAAGGACGAGGAGACCCAGTACTTC

D: TRBD1
size: few
J: TRBJ2-6
V: TRBV28
CDR3: CASRGQGASRGANVLTF
DNA: TGTGCCAGCAGGGGACAGGGAGCATCGAGAGGGGCCAACGTCCTGACTTTC

D: TRBD2
size: many
J: TRBJ2-5
V: TRBV7-9
CDR3: CASSLAGGETQYF
DNA: TGTGCCAGCAGCTTAGCGGGGGGGGAGACCCAGTACTTC

D: -
size: many
J: TRBJ2-7
V: TRBV20-1
CDR3: CSARGGGTTYEQYF
DNA: TGCAGTGCTAGGGGGGGCGGGACAACCTACGAGCAGTACTTC

D: -
size: many
J: TRBJ2-2
V: TRBV11-2
CDR3: CASSLFNAAGELFF
DNA: TGTGCCAGCAGCTTGTTTAACGCTGCCGGGGAGCTGTTTTTT

D: -
size: many
J: TRBJ2-7
V: TRBV27
CDR3: CASRSKVWDEQYF
DNA: TGTGCCAGCAGGAGCAAGGTCTGGGACGAGCAGTACTTC

D: -
size: many
J: TRBJ2-2
V: TRBV27
CDR3: CASSLSNTGELFF
DNA: TGTGCCAGCAGTTTATCGAACACCGGGGAGCTGTTTTTT

D: TRBD1
size: many
J: TRBJ2-5
V: TRBV6-2/TRBV6-3
CDR3: CASSSRTGAPRWTQYF
DNA: TGTGCCAGCAGTTCCCGGACAGGGGCCCCCCGGTGGACCCAGTACTTC

D: -
size: few
J: TRBJ2-7
V: TRBV28
CDR3: CASSLYGTAVREQYF
DNA: TGTGCCAGCAGTTTATACGGGACGGCCGTACGCGAGCAGTACTTC

D: TRBD1
size: many
J: TRBJ1-6
V: TRBV5-1
CDR3: CASREGGANSPLHF
DNA: TGCGCCAGCAGAGAAGGGGGCGCGAATTCACCCCTCCACTTT

D: TRBD1
size: -
J: TRBJ2-5
V: TRBV6-2/TRBV6-3
CDR3: CASSYQGEPTQHF
DNA: TGTGCCAGCAGTTACCAGGGGGAGCCGACCCAGCACTTC

D: TRBD1
size: -
J: TRBJ1-2
V: TRBV12-3/TRBV12-4
CDR3: CASRKTGADGYTF
DNA: TGTGCCAGCAGAAAGACAGGGGCCGATGGCTACACCTTC